The clone carrying this T cell receptor (beta chain) was observed a few times. The antigen is not known. The sample comes from a study of cytomegalovirus exposure and HLA in healthy donors. Study-wide context: The approximately 100 million unique TCR beta sequences, from about 170 million T cells, were found by an earlier analysis.

Overall study findings and caveats: On later analysis, the bulk of CMV-associated TCR beta chains appeared to be HLA-restricted. According to reports, the classifier identified cytomegalovirus status with high specificity and sensitivity. A few CMV-associated chains were confirmed in vitro to be specific for CMV antigens.

It was with 60 Vbeta and 13 Jbeta primers that the PCR ran. TCRdb's copy holds only in-frame clones and misses some; the assay was immunoSEQ multiplex PCR. Of 100,000 or so clones in the sample, about 83% were seen once. The CDR3 runs 15 residues. Trimming took 1 base from V and 3 from J; bases not matched to a gene: 3. Germline V gene data show CDR1 as LGHNA and CDR2 as YNFKEQ. J is TRBJ2-1 and V is TRBV4-2, with TRBD2 matching over 7 bases. The source of this sequence is a man in his late teens or twenties in good health and CMV-seronegative. Material for sequencing was PBMCs. The CDR3 region has the DNA TGTGCCAGCAGCCAAGTGGCTAGCGGCTACAATGAGCAGTTCTTC. Encoded protein: CASSQVASGYNEQFF.